Below, 27 T cell receptor beta chains from the same sample are listed, as sequenced in a study of shared clonotypes between healthy human individuals. Clones were read by immunoSEQ multiplex PCR, and TCRdb kept only the in-frame ones, dropping some. Here the sample spans 780,000 or so clones, around 77% being singletons. The sequenced material came from memory CD4+ T cells sorted from blood. Regarding subset: CD45RA-negative fraction. The receptor set was obtained from a woman aged 30 to 39 in good health.

The chain is built from TRBV6-6 and TRBJ2-7, with TRBD1 matching 7 bases. CDR3 length: 13 amino acids. Germline lookup yields CDR1 MNHNY and CDR2 SVGAGI (reference sequence). J lost 2 bases, V lost 6 bases, and 4 bases had no gene match. Here the CDR3 reads CASSRDSPYEQYF. In nucleotides, the CDR3 is TGTGCCAGCAGCCGGGACAGCCCCTACGAGCAGTACTTC.

The chain has TRBV11-2 and TRBJ1-3; D ambiguous. This CDR3 contains 15 residues. V gave up 2 bases and J gave up 1 base, with 9 bases separating them. Germline V CDR1 and CDR2: SGHAT, FQNNGV. CDR3 in amino acids: CASSLFTGSGNTIYF. CDR3 sequence (DNA): TGTGCCAGCAGCTTATTTACCGGGTCTGGAAACACCATATATTTT.

This clone has just a few counts. Other DNA sequences from this sample encode an identical CDR3 as well. The chain uses TRBV5-1 and TRBJ2-7; D unclear. The CDR3 contains 14 residues. Germline CDR1 and CDR2: SGHRS and YFSETQ. The germline V and J ends were trimmed by 0 bases and 2 bases, with 9 bases remaining between them. The CDR3 DNA reads TGCGCCAGCAGCTTGGTAGTACAGCCCTACGAGCAGTACTTC. As protein: CASSLVVQPYEQYF.

This chain links TRBV4-1 with TRBJ2-1; no clear D gene. The CDR3 consists of 15 residues. Germline V gives CDR1 MGHRA, CDR2 YSYEKL. Trimming took off 2 bases at V and 7 bases at J, with 15 bases between the two ends. The CDR3 reads CASSQSNPDRNEQFF. The CDR3 region has the DNA TGCGCCAGCAGCCAATCAAACCCGGACCGTAATGAGCAGTTCTTC.

This sequence joins TRBV19 and TRBJ2-1; 8 bases fit TRBD2. The germline gives CDR1 LNHDA, CDR2 SQIVND (reference sequence). V shed 5 bases, J shed 2 bases, and the junction held 5 bases outside the gene matches. This CDR3 contains 15 residues. The CDR3 region has the DNA TGTGCCAGTAGTGTTACTAGCGGTCCCTACAATGAGCAGTTCTTC. Translated, it gives CASSVTSGPYNEQFF.

The chain employs TRBV5-8 and TRBJ1-1, with D hard to call. The CDR3 loop spans 14 amino acids. CDR1 and CDR2 from the germline V gene are SGHTS and YDEGEE. Trimming removed 0 bases at V and 0 bases at J, with 6 bases between. In DNA form, the CDR3 reads TGTGCCAGCAGCTTGGGGGTAATGAACACTGAAGCTTTCTTT. The encoded protein is CASSLGVMNTEAFF.

V gene TRBV6-1 combines with J gene TRBJ1-3; tentative D call: TRBD1 (6 bases). The length of the CDR3 is 14 residues. Trimming left V 6 bases short and J 0 bases short, with 9 bases between. CDR1 and CDR2 (germline): MNHNS, SASEGT. CDR3 DNA sequence: TGTGCCAGCAGGCACAGGGCCTCTGGAAACACCATATATTTT. This gives the protein CASRHRASGNTIYF.

The rearrangement uses TRBV19 and TRBJ2-2, with 7 bases aligning to TRBD1. The CDR3 loop spans 16 amino acids. Unmatched junction bases numbered 10, after V lost 6 bases and J lost 3 bases. Germline loops: CDR1 LNHDA, CDR2 SQIVND (reference sequence). The CDR3 coding sequence is TGTGCCAGTAGCTATCCCCGACAGGGCTACACCGGGGAGCTGTTTTTT. Its protein is CASSYPRQGYTGELFF.

Note on this clone: The likely explanation is a read error, given a far larger clone one base away. The sample holds other DNA sequences that translate to the same CDR3. The V call is TRBV5-6, the J call TRBJ2-2; D not resolved. CDR1 and CDR2 (germline): SGHDT, YYEEEE. V lost 2 bases and J 1 base, leaving 3 bases between the germline ends. This CDR3 region has 13 residues. CDR3 coding DNA: TGTGCCAGCAGCTTACAGAACACCGGGGAGCTGTTTTTT. Translating it yields CASSLQNTGELFF.

The DNA of the CDR3 is TGTGCCAGTAGACTTGGACCGCTCGAGGTGCAGTATTTT. This codes for CASRLGPLEVQYF. The rearrangement links TRBV19 to TRBJ2-3, with unresolved D. Germline-derived CDR1 and CDR2 are LNHDA and SQIVND (reference sequence). The germline V and J ends were trimmed by 6 bases and 11 bases, with 18 bases remaining between them. CDR3 size: 13 residues.

The chain is built from TRBV10-1 and TRBJ2-2; TRBD2 agrees at 7 bases. The CDR3 extends over 18 amino acids. Germline V gene sequence: CDR1 WNHNN, CDR2 SYGVQD (reference sequence). The ends lost 0 bases at V and 3 bases at J; junction bases unmatched: 10. CDR3 nucleotides: TGCGCCAGCAGTGAGTCGACTGCGGGAGCCTCGGACACCGGGGAGCTGTTTTTT. Translated: CASSESTAGASDTGELFF.

This chain joins TRBV28 and TRBJ1-1, with 9 bases fitting TRBD1. Per the germline V gene, CDR1 is MDHEN and CDR2 is SYDVKM. J was trimmed by 0 bases and V by 6 bases; bases with no gene match: 5. The CDR3 sequence is 15 residues long. The CDR3 nucleotides are TGTGCCAGCAGACGCGGACAGGGGATGAACACTGAAGCTTTCTTT. It is translated as CASRRGQGMNTEAFF.

The chain uses TRBV30 and TRBJ1-2; D is possibly TRBD1 (5 bases). The CDR3 consists of 16 residues. Trimming cost V 5 bases and J 0 bases, with 19 bases left between them. The germline V gene has CDR1 GTSNPN and CDR2 SVGIG (reference sequence). The CDR3 region has the DNA TGTGCCTGGGGAAGGGAGTCAGGGAATCCTAACTATGGCTACACCTTC. As protein: CAWGRESGNPNYGYTF.

A few counts support this clone. V and J are TRBV2 and TRBJ2-7; 10 bases agree with TRBD2. J was trimmed by 4 bases and V by 7 bases; bases with no gene match: 4. CDR1 is SNHLY, CDR2 FYNNEI, per germline. The length of the CDR3 is 13 residues. The CDR3 spells CASKASGSYEQYF. The DNA of the CDR3 is TGTGCCAGCAAGGCTAGCGGGAGTTACGAGCAGTACTTC.

This chain links TRBV15 with TRBJ2-2; TRBD1 might be the D (7 bases). This CDR3 has 14 residues. V was trimmed by 5 bases and J by 6 bases, leaving 13 bases between them. From germline, CDR1 is LNHNV and CDR2 YYDKDF (reference sequence). The DNA for the CDR3 is TGTGCCACCAGCTCGGAGGGGGCGTCCGGGGAGCTGTTTTTT. This translates into CATSSEGASGELFF.

The chain has TRBV4-1 and TRBJ2-7, with unresolved D. V was trimmed by 2 bases and J by 2 bases, leaving 13 bases between them. This CDR3 is built from 15 residues. CDR1 and CDR2 (germline): MGHRA, YSYEKL. This chain's CDR3 is CASSQFNNGPYEQYF. CDR3 DNA: TGCGCCAGCAGCCAATTCAATAACGGGCCCTACGAGCAGTACTTC.

This sequence joins TRBV30 and TRBJ1-4, with TRBD1 identical over 7 bases. From germline, CDR1 is GTSNPN and CDR2 SVGIG (reference sequence). V lost 5 bases to trimming and J lost 4 bases; unmatched junction nucleotides: 4. The CDR3 spans 13 residues. The CDR3 bases are TGTGCCTGGGCCCGGGACAGTAATGAAAAACTGTTTTTT. It is translated as CAWARDSNEKLFF.

This chain joins TRBV9 and TRBJ2-3, with TRBD2 matching 7 bases. The CDR3 covers 18 residues. CDR1 is SGDLS and CDR2 is YYNGEE in the germline V gene. The V gene end was trimmed by 3 bases and the J gene end by 2 bases; junction bases not matched to a gene: 15. As DNA, the CDR3 is TGTGCCAGCAGCGGACGTCGGCAGTTAGCGGGTTCCACAGATACGCAGTATTTT. It codes for CASSGRRQLAGSTDTQYF.

The chain joins TRBV19 to TRBJ1-3; no clear D. CDR3 length: 12 residues. The ends were cut back, 7 bases at V and 0 bases at J, with 4 bases in the middle. Germline CDR1 LNHDA, CDR2 SQIVND (reference sequence). The CDR3 protein is CASTTSGNTIYF. CDR3 in DNA: TGTGCCAGTACCACCTCTGGAAACACCATATATTTT. The full variable domain, in which reference TRBV19 and TRBJ1-3 provide the parts outside the CDR3, is DGGITQSPKYLFRKEGQNVTLSCEQNLNHDAMYWYRQDPGQGLRLIYYSQIVNDFQKGDIAEGYSVSREKKESFPLTVTSAQKNPTAFYLCASTTSGNTIYFGEGSWLTVV.

The chain carries TRBV28 and TRBJ2-7, with TRBD2 matching 9 bases. CDR3 length: 18 residues. Germline V CDR1 and CDR2: MDHEN, SYDVKM. V gave up 4 bases and J gave up 3 bases; unmatched junction bases: 16. DNA for the CDR3: TGTGCCAGCAGTTCATATTTGTTAGCGGGGGTGCCCCACTACGAGCAGTACTTC. It specifies CASSSYLLAGVPHYEQYF.

V and J are TRBV11-2 and TRBJ2-6; no definite D call. This CDR3 spans 17 amino acids. Germline-derived CDR1 and CDR2 are SGHAT and FQNNGV. Trimming cost V 1 base and J 0 bases, with 10 bases left between them. CDR3 amino acids: CASSLAPLISGANVLTF. The CDR3 DNA reads TGTGCCAGCAGCTTAGCCCCGTTGATCTCTGGGGCCAACGTCCTGACTTTC.

The chain carries TRBV2 and TRBJ1-1; D uncertain. Trimming shortened V by 2 bases and J by 1 base, and 11 bases separated the two germline ends. Germline V gene sequence: CDR1 SNHLY, CDR2 FYNNEI. The CDR3 covers 15 residues. The CDR3 protein is CASSEQGSANTEAFF. CDR3 nucleotide sequence: TGTGCCAGCAGTGAACAAGGGTCGGCGAACACTGAAGCTTTCTTT.

This chain joins TRBV27 and TRBJ1-1, with D perhaps TRBD1 (5 bases). V was cut by 5 bases and J by 3 bases, with 10 bases left in between. The CDR3 length is 13 residues. The germline V gene encodes CDR1 MNHEY and CDR2 SMNVEV (reference sequence). The CDR3 coding sequence is TGTGCCAGCAGTGGTATAGGGGACACTGAAGCTTTCTTT. Its translation: CASSGIGDTEAFF.

A few counts support this clone. V usage is TRBV6-1 and J usage is TRBJ2-7; TRBD2 agrees at 11 bases. Germline CDR1 and CDR2: MNHNS and SASEGT. The length of the CDR3 is 14 residues. V lost 6 bases to trimming and J lost 5 bases; unmatched junction nucleotides: 6. CDR3 loop: CASSLGLAVDEQYF. As DNA, the CDR3 is TGTGCCAGCAGCTTGGGACTAGCGGTTGACGAGCAGTACTTC.

This clone occurred a few times. CDR3 residues: CASSLGPVLGQFF. The CDR3 coding sequence is TGTGCCAGCAGTCTAGGTCCTGTCTTAGGGCAGTTCTTC. The gene calls are TRBV2 and TRBJ2-1; D gene ambiguous. The CDR3 contains 13 residues. Trimming took off 5 bases at V and 12 bases at J, with 17 bases between the two ends. Germline V gene data show CDR1 as SNHLY and CDR2 as FYNNEI.

The chain links TRBV27 to TRBJ2-1, with D possibly being TRBD2 (6 bases). This CDR3 is built from 14 residues. The ends were cut back, 3 bases at V and 4 bases at J, with 10 bases in the middle. The V gene's germline CDR1 is MNHEY and CDR2 SMNVEV (reference sequence). Here the CDR3 DNA reads TGTGCCAGCAGTTTTCCGGGAGCGTACAATGAGCAGTTCTTC. Translated, it gives CASSFPGAYNEQFF.

The V call is TRBV27, the J call TRBJ2-7; D is uncertain. CDR1 is MNHEY, CDR2 SMNVEV, per germline (reference sequence). With 5 bases removed from V and 4 bases from J, the gap between germline ends came to 12 bases. The CDR3 spans 13 residues. The CDR3: CASSPLDGYEQYF. CDR3 DNA: TGTGCCAGCAGTCCGTTGGACGGATACGAGCAGTACTTC.